These T cell receptor beta chains were read from a single sample in a study of T cell repertoires in cytomegalovirus infection. A single record per CDR3 protein comes from TCRdb applying MiXCR to the reads. Altogether 750,000 to 900,000 distinct CDR3 sequences are present, approximately 32% being singletons, with the ten largest covering about 12%. For these TCRs, the target antigens are not known. The starting material was cultured CD8+ T cells from PBMCs, obtained from culture after CMV antigen stimulation. These receptors were collected from a human donor in good health (CMV status not recorded). Some clones in this sample may be carry-over from other donors' samples. Each CDR3 is given with its conserved first and last residue. D genes are given only for firm matches. Not every row has a clone size; where given, it reads once, few, many or a size class.

NA,TRBV19,TRBD1,TRBJ2-1,TGTGCCACCTCGACAGGGAACAATGAGCAGTTCTTC,CATSTGNNEQFF
NA,TRBV27,NA,TRBJ1-4,TGTGCCAGCAGATTTAGAGCTAATGAAAAACTGTTTTTT,CASRFRANEKLFF
few,TRBV4-1,NA,TRBJ1-6,TGCGCCAGCAGCCGGGGAACCTATAATTCACCCCTCCACTTT,CASSRGTYNSPLHF
NA,TRBV29-1,NA,TRBJ1-1,TGCAGCGTTCGGTCGGTAACTGAAGCTTTCTTT,CSVRSVTEAFF
NA,TRBV27,TRBD1,TRBJ2-1,TGTGCCAGCAGTTTAGAGAAGGGGGCGGTTTACAATGAGCAGTTCTTC,CASSLEKGAVYNEQFF
NA,TRBV3-1,NA,TRBJ2-7,TGTGCCAGCAGCCCCAGCCGGAGGGGGCCCTCCTACGAGCAGTACTTC,CASSPSRRGPSYEQYF
few,TRBV12-3/TRBV12-4,NA,TRBJ2-5,TGTGCCAGCAGCCCAACCTTTAGGTTAGAGACCCAGTACTTC,CASSPTFRLETQYF
few,TRBV6-2/TRBV6-3,NA,TRBJ2-3,TGTGCCAGCAGTTACCCACCGGTCGGCAGCACAGATACGCAGTATTTT,CASSYPPVGSTDTQYF
few,TRBV11-2,NA,TRBJ1-3,TGTGCCAGCAGCTTAGCTATGGACAGCCGATTCCTCCCTGGAAACACCATATATTTT,CASSLAMDSRFLPGNTIYF
NA,TRBV5-6,NA,TRBJ1-2,TGTGCCAGCAGCGGCCTCTCTCGGACGGGCTATGGCTACACCTTC,CASSGLSRTGYGYTF
NA,TRBV6-1,TRBD1,TRBJ2-2,TGTGCCAGCAGTGAATCGACAGGGGGCACCGGGGAGCTGTTTTTT,CASSESTGGTGELFF
many,TRBV6-6,NA,TRBJ2-1,TGTGCCAGCAGTTACTCAGGGGGGGGGTACAATGAGCAGTTCTTC,CASSYSGGGYNEQFF
NA,TRBV7-3,NA,TRBJ1-1,TGTGCCAGCAGCTTAAGCCCCCCCGGCAGGGCAAGGGGGACTGAAGCTTTCTTT,CASSLSPPGRARGTEAFF
NA,TRBV4-3,TRBD1,TRBJ1-2,TGCGCCAGCAGCGAGGGGGACAGTATAAACTATGGCTACACCTTC,CASSEGDSINYGYTF
few,TRBV7-9,NA,TRBJ1-2,TGTGCCAGCAGCTTCCCCACAGGGTTGGATGGCTACACCTTC,CASSFPTGLDGYTF
few,TRBV4-2,NA,TRBJ2-7,TGTGCCAGCAGCCAAGACACGGGGGACACCTACGAGCAGTACTTC,CASSQDTGDTYEQYF
few,TRBV18,TRBD1,TRBJ1-5,TGTGCCAGCTCACCCGGACAGGGTCCTAGCAATCAGCCCCAGCATTTT,CASSPGQGPSNQPQHF
NA,TRBV10-2,TRBD1,TRBJ2-7,TGCGCCAGCAAGGGCAGGGGGACCTACGAGCAGTACTTC,CASKGRGTYEQYF
NA,TRBV24-1,NA,TRBJ1-5,TGTGCCACCAGTGATTGGAACAGGAATCAGCCCCAGCATTTT,CATSDWNRNQPQHF
few,TRBV7-9,TRBD1,TRBJ1-3,TGTGCCAGCAGCCCCCCCGGACAGGCCTACTCTGGAAACACCATATATTTT,CASSPPGQAYSGNTIYF
many,TRBV7-8,NA,TRBJ1-2,TGTGCCAGCAGCTTACGTCGGAACGGCGTCTGGGAGGGCTACACCTTC,CASSLRRNGVWEGYTF
few,TRBV7-9,NA,TRBJ1-1,TGTGCCAGCAGCTTAGTGGGTAGGGCTGAAGCTTTCTTT,CASSLVGRAEAFF
NA,TRBV2,NA,TRBJ2-7,TGTGCCAACAGTGATCCTAGGAGCTCCTACGAGCAGTACTTC,CANSDPRSSYEQYF
NA,TRBV27,TRBD1,TRBJ1-1,TGTGCCAGCAGCAGACAGGGCACGGGCACTGAAGCTTTCTTT,CASSRQGTGTEAFF
NA,TRBV28,NA,TRBJ1-5,TGTGCCAGCAGGGACGGGGAGGGCAATCAGCCCCAGCATTTT,CASRDGEGNQPQHF
NA,TRBV11-2,TRBD1,TRBJ2-5,TGTGCCAGCAGCCCGACAGGGCCCGAGGTTGGGGAGACCCAGTACTTC,CASSPTGPEVGETQYF
NA,TRBV28,NA,TRBJ2-3,TGTGCCAGCACAGATACGCAGTATTTT,CASTDTQYF
NA,TRBV5-5,TRBD1,TRBJ1-5,TGTGCCAGCAGCTCGACAGGGGGCTGGAATCAGCCCCAGCATTTT,CASSSTGGWNQPQHF
many,TRBV4-1,NA,TRBJ1-1,TGCGCCAGCAGCCAGGGGACGGACACTGAAGCTTTCTTT,CASSQGTDTEAFF